The 6 T cell receptor beta chains below were found in one sample sequenced in a study of T cells in Graves' hyperthyroidism and ophthalmopathy. TCR beta CDR3 region amplification was performed from RNA transcripts. With the HTBI primer set, the TCR CDR3 went through a first round of RT-PCR. TCRdb reprocessed the multiplex PCR reads with MiXCR, giving one entry per CDR3 protein. This sample has some 690,000 distinct CDR3 sequences, with around 16% found just once. Material: blood. The receptors originated from a man in his fifties with Graves' hyperthyroidism.

Concerning this clonotype itself: This may arise from a read error, as a much more abundant clone is one base away. The chain is built from TRBV10-3 and TRBJ1-5; D is unclear. Germline loops: CDR1 ENHRY, CDR2 SYGVKD. This CDR3 is 15 amino acids long. The V end was cut by 3 bases, the J end by 6 bases, with 15 bases between. Here the CDR3 DNA reads TGTGCCATCAGTGAACAGCCTGGTGGCACTCAGCCCCAGCATTTT. Its translation is CAISEQPGGTQPQHF.

This clonotype came up a few times. The chain uses TRBV27 and TRBJ2-5, with D perhaps matching TRBD1 (5 bases). The germline V gene encodes CDR1 MNHEY and CDR2 SMNVEV (reference sequence). The V and J ends lost 5 bases and 5 bases respectively, with 15 bases between them. This CDR3 is 14 amino acids long. CDR3 amino acids: CASSPDKREETQYF. CDR3 coding DNA: TGTGCCAGCAGTCCGGACAAACGAGAGGAGACCCAGTACTTC.

The sample holds a few counts of this clonotype. The genes are TRBV7-9 and TRBJ2-5; D is undetermined. The CDR3 covers 13 residues. The V gene lost 6 bases and the J gene lost 4 bases, with 12 bases spanning the gap. Per the germline V gene, CDR1 is SEHNR and CDR2 is FQNEAQ (reference sequence). The CDR3 loop reads CASSSPLGETQYF. The CDR3 DNA sequence: TGTGCCAGCAGTTCTCCGCTCGGAGAGACCCAGTACTTC.

In this sample, this clonotype turned up a few times. The rearrangement links TRBV7-8 to TRBJ1-2; D is possibly TRBD1 (5 bases). The V gene lost 3 bases and the J gene lost 8 bases, with 16 bases spanning the gap. The CDR3 runs 14 residues. Germline V gene lookup returns CDR1 SGHVS and CDR2 FQNEAQ. The CDR3 loop reads CASSFFGGDRGYTF. The DNA for the CDR3 is TGTGCCAGCAGCTTTTTCGGAGGGGATAGGGGCTACACCTTC.

This clonotype was found many times. The chain combines TRBV28 with TRBJ2-5, with 14 bases aligning to TRBD2. J was trimmed by 4 bases and V by 4 bases; bases with no gene match: 8. The CDR3 contains 17 residues. Germline V lookup: CDR1 MDHEN, CDR2 SYDVKM. The CDR3 protein is CASSSPTSGRAGETQYF. The CDR3 nucleotides read TGTGCCAGCAGTTCCCCGACTAGCGGGAGGGCCGGAGAGACCCAGTACTTC.

This clonotype was counted between two and nine times. J is TRBJ1-5 and V is TRBV5-5; 8 nucleotides align to TRBD1. CDR1 SGHKS and CDR2 YYEKEE come from the germline V gene (reference sequence). This CDR3 is built from 14 residues. Trimming removed 1 base from V and 6 bases from J; junction bases left unmatched: 3. The CDR3, as DNA: TGTGCCAGCAGCTTGTGGACAGGGAGTCAGCCCCAGCATTTT. It encodes CASSLWTGSQPQHF.